These T cell receptor beta chains were read from a single sample in a study of blood T cell repertoires in COVID-19. The method was immunoSEQ multiplex PCR; TCRdb's version includes in-frame clones alone and lacks a portion of them. Of about 37,000 clones in the sample, about 89% are singletons; the top ten hold around 6.1%. Sequences were obtained from peripheral blood. The receptors shown here come from a human donor in a cohort sampled during active COVID-19. Both conserved end residues are part of each CDR3. A D gene is named only where the DNA matches it firmly. The size field is filled for only some rows; it gives once, few, many or a size class.

>16|TRBD1|TRBJ1-1|TRBV28|NA
CASSSPPGGLNTEAFF
TGTGCCAGCAGTTCTCCGCCAGGGGGATTGAACACTGAAGCTTTCTTT
>13|TRBD1|TRBJ1-1|TRBV29-1|NA
CSVQGQGNTEAFF
TGCAGCGTTCAGGGACAGGGGAACACTGAAGCTTTCTTT
>14|NA|TRBJ2-7|TRBV7-9|NA
CASSPRGQPYEQYF
TGTGCCAGCAGCCCAAGGGGCCAGCCCTACGAGCAGTACTTC
>16|TRBD1|TRBJ2-3|TRBV24-1|NA
CATSVPGQGAPDTQYF
TGTGCCACCAGTGTACCGGGACAGGGGGCCCCAGATACGCAGTATTTT
>16|TRBD2|TRBJ2-7|TRBV10-2|NA
CASSESPSGGTGEQYF
TGCGCCAGCAGTGAGTCGCCTAGCGGGGGGACAGGGGAGCAGTACTTC
>16|TRBD2|TRBJ2-3|TRBV7-6|NA
CASSLRPAGGTDTQYF
TGTGCCAGCAGCCTGAGACCTGCGGGGGGCACAGATACGCAGTATTTT
>12|NA|TRBJ1-1|TRBV2|NA
CASTTGHTEAFF
TGTGCCAGCACCACAGGGCACACTGAAGCTTTCTTT
>16|TRBD2|TRBJ2-3|TRBV10-1|NA
CASSEASGRATDTQYF
TGCGCCAGCAGTGAGGCTAGCGGGAGGGCGACAGATACGCAGTATTTT
>15|NA|TRBJ1-4|TRBV28|once
CASMFVGGANEKLFF
TGTGCCAGCATGTTCGTAGGGGGGGCTAATGAAAAACTGTTTTTT
>12|NA|TRBJ1-2|TRBV19|once
CASRTTGYGYTF
TGTGCCAGTAGGACAACAGGGTATGGCTACACCTTC
>16|NA|TRBJ2-1|TRBV5-4|once
CASSWGGQGIYNEQFF
TGTGCCAGCAGCTGGGGGGGGCAGGGGATCTACAATGAGCAGTTCTTC
>12|NA|TRBJ1-1|TRBV5-1|NA
CASSSGNTEAFF
TGCGCCAGCAGCTCAGGGAATACTGAAGCTTTCTTT
>13|TRBD1|TRBJ1-2|TRBV6-5|NA
CASRARGQSGYTF
TGTGCCAGCAGGGCTAGGGGGCAAAGTGGCTACACCTTC
>16|TRBD2|TRBJ2-5|TRBV5-1|NA
CASSLGAGTSMETQYF
TGCGCCAGCAGCTTGGGTGCCGGGACTAGCATGGAGACCCAGTACTTC
>15|NA|TRBJ2-2|TRBV29-1|NA
CSVEPGGRNTGELFF
TGCAGCGTTGAGCCCGGGGGACGGAACACCGGGGAGCTGTTTTTT
>15|TRBD2|TRBJ2-1|TRBV9|few
CASSVEAGGLDEQFF
TGTGCCAGCAGCGTAGAAGCGGGAGGGCTCGATGAGCAGTTCTTC
>17|TRBD2|TRBJ2-1|TRBV5-6|NA
CASSLAGSGVSYNEQFF
TGTGCCAGCAGCTTGGCAGGTAGCGGGGTCTCCTACAATGAGCAGTTCTTC
>14|NA|TRBJ1-1|TRBV5-6|NA
CASSSLPGNTEAFF
TGTGCCAGCAGCTCCCTTCCGGGGAACACTGAAGCTTTCTTT
>15|NA|TRBJ1-6|TRBV6-5|once
CASRAPSGYNSPLHF
TGTGCCAGCAGAGCCCCCTCGGGCTATAATTCACCCCTCCACTTT
>13|TRBD1|TRBJ2-7|TRBV6-5|NA
CASARTGSYEQYF
TGTGCCAGTGCTCGGACAGGGTCCTACGAGCAGTACTTC
>15|NA|TRBJ1-1|TRBV7-7|NA
CASSELTGGNTEAFF
TGTGCCAGCAGCGAGCTGACGGGGGGGAACACTGAAGCTTTCTTT
>13|NA|TRBJ1-1|TRBV9|once
CASSPPVNTEAFF
TGTGCCAGCAGCCCCCCGGTGAACACTGAAGCTTTCTTT
>14|NA|TRBJ1-2|TRBV11-2|once
CASSLDGGVGGYTF
TGTGCCAGCAGCTTAGATGGAGGAGTCGGCGGCTACACCTTC
>16|TRBD1|TRBJ1-3|TRBV10-3|NA
CAITRTGASSGNTIYF
TGTGCCATCACCCGGACAGGGGCTAGCTCTGGAAACACCATATATTTT
>13|NA|TRBJ1-2|TRBV19|few
CASSLTTNYGYTF
TGTGCCAGTAGTCTGACAACTAACTATGGCTACACCTTC
>14|NA|TRBJ2-5|TRBV11-2|NA
CASSLDLGVATQYF
TGTGCCAGCAGCTTAGATCTCGGGGTGGCGACCCAGTACTTC
>14|NA|TRBJ1-1|TRBV9|NA
CASSVVGLNSRAFF
TGTGCCAGCAGCGTAGTTGGGCTCAATAGTAGGGCTTTCTTT
>14|TRBD1|TRBJ2-5|TRBV24-1|NA
CATSDMRDSLTQYF
TGTGCCACCAGTGATATGAGGGACAGCTTGACCCAGTACTTC
>14|TRBD1|TRBJ1-1|TRBV28|NA
CASRGGGIIPEAFF
TGTGCCAGCAGAGGAGGGGGCATTATCCCTGAAGCTTTCTTT
>15|TRBD1|TRBJ1-5|TRBV6-5|NA
CASSKGTGGRQPQHF
TGTGCCAGCTCGAAGGGGACAGGGGGCCGGCAGCCCCAGCATTTT
>15|TRBD2|TRBJ2-7|TRBV7-2|NA
CASSLGSSGRAEQYF
TGTGCCAGCAGCTTAGGGTCTAGCGGGAGGGCCGAGCAGTACTTC
>14|NA|TRBJ2-7|TRBV6-2/TRBV6-3|NA
CASSYTQGPYEQYF
TGTGCCAGCAGTTACACACAGGGCCCCTACGAGCAGTACTTC
>17|NA|TRBJ2-1|TRBV3-1/TRBV3-2|few
CASSQELLAVAYNEQFF
TGTGCCAGCAGCCAAGAACTGCTAGCAGTAGCCTACAATGAGCAGTTCTTC
>19|TRBD1|TRBJ1-2|TRBV6-6|NA
CASSPLQGDSTKANYGYTF
TGTGCCAGCAGTCCATTACAGGGGGACAGCACTAAAGCTAACTATGGCTACACCTTC
>16|NA|TRBJ2-7|TRBV4-3|NA
CASSQGSNPLLYEQYF
TGCGCCAGCAGCCAAGGGTCCAACCCCTTACTCTACGAGCAGTACTTC
>15|TRBD1|TRBJ2-1|TRBV6-1|once
CASSERQGAHNEQFF
TGTGCCAGCAGTGAACGGCAGGGGGCCCACAATGAGCAGTTCTTC
>13|NA|TRBJ2-3|TRBV5-6|NA
CASSFDIADTQYF
TGTGCCAGCAGCTTTGACATCGCAGATACGCAGTATTTT
>18|TRBD2|TRBJ2-2|TRBV7-6|NA
CASSLLGLAGGPPGELFF
TGTGCCAGCAGCTTACTTGGTCTAGCGGGGGGGCCTCCTGGGGAGCTGTTTTTT
>14|TRBD1|TRBJ2-7|TRBV10-3|NA
CAISYTGGAYEQYF
TGTGCCATCAGTTACACAGGGGGCGCCTACGAGCAGTACTTC
>10|NA|TRBJ2-1|TRBV11-2|NA
CASGYNEQFF
TGTGCTTCCGGGTACAATGAGCAGTTCTTC
>17|NA|TRBJ1-2|TRBV24-1|NA
CATSDTKAHRGDYGYTF
TGTGCCACCAGTGATACAAAGGCCCACCGGGGAGACTATGGCTACACCTTC
>14|TRBD2|TRBJ2-7|TRBV5-1|NA
CASSSSGGSYEQYF
TGCGCCAGCAGCTCTAGCGGGGGTTCCTACGAGCAGTACTTC
>16|NA|TRBJ2-6|TRBV28|NA
CASSLGDYSGANVLTF
TGTGCCAGCAGTTTAGGAGATTACTCTGGGGCCAACGTCCTGACTTTC
>13|TRBD1|TRBJ2-7|TRBV12-3/TRBV12-4|NA
CASRGTDSYEQYF
TGTGCCAGCAGAGGGACAGACTCCTACGAGCAGTACTTC
>11|NA|TRBJ1-2|TRBV3-1/TRBV3-2|NA
CASSPGTGYTF
TGTGCCAGCAGCCCGGGTACTGGCTACACCTTC
>17|NA|TRBJ2-2|TRBV7-9|NA
CASSLEVGRAYTGELFF
TGTGCCAGCAGCTTAGAGGTCGGGAGAGCTTACACCGGGGAGCTGTTTTTT